The 10 T cell receptor beta chains presented below share a single source sample, sequenced in a study of blood T cell repertoires in COVID-19. The data were produced by immunoSEQ multiplex PCR, yet TCRdb's version contains in-frame clones alone and is incomplete. The sample consists of 150,000 to 200,000 clones, 80% to 95% of them appearing once. Sequences were obtained from peripheral blood. The receptors were sampled from a man younger than 40 with COVID-19, enrolled during active disease.

The chain combines TRBV5-1 with TRBJ2-5, with D possibly matching TRBD1 (5 bases). CDR3 length: 18 amino acids. V was trimmed by 1 base and J by 1 base, leaving 20 bases between them. From germline, CDR1 is SGHRS and CDR2 YFSETQ. CDR3 nucleotides: TGCGCCAGCAGCTTGTTAGCCCTCACAGCTGGGGCCCAAGAGACCCAGTACTTC. Encoded protein: CASSLLALTAGAQETQYF.

The V and J genes are TRBV3-1 (or the pseudogene TRBV3-2) and TRBJ1-2; 9 bases are shared with TRBD1. The V gene's germline CDR1 is LGHDT and CDR2 YNNKEL (reference sequence). With V trimmed by 4 bases and J by 4 bases, 10 bases remained unmatched. The CDR3 contains 16 residues. In DNA, the CDR3 is TGTGCCAGCAGCCGAGTTACAGGGGGCGCGAGCTATGGCTACACCTTC. Its protein is CASSRVTGGASYGYTF.

This clone was observed a few times. The CDR3 nucleotides read TGTGCCAGCAGAGGGTCCGGGGACAGGAGGGCTAGCGCACCCTACGAGCAGTACTTC. Amino acid sequence: CASRGSGDRRASAPYEQYF. The genes are TRBV3-1 (or the pseudogene TRBV3-2) and TRBJ2-7; the match to TRBD1 covers 8 bases. This CDR3 spans 19 amino acids. Germline V gene sequence: CDR1 LGHDT, CDR2 YNNKEL (reference sequence). Unmatched junction bases numbered 21, after V lost 6 bases and J lost 2 bases.

The chain has TRBV6-1 and TRBJ1-2, with TRBD1 identical over 8 bases. CDR3 length: 14 amino acids. Germline V lookup: CDR1 MNHNS, CDR2 SASEGT. V trimming: 6 bases; J trimming: 6 bases; junction bases outside the gene matches: 9. The CDR3 loop reads CASRTGQGRHGYTF. CDR3 coding DNA: TGTGCCAGCAGGACAGGACAGGGAAGACATGGCTACACCTTC.

The chain joins TRBV11-2 to TRBJ1-6; the D is unclear. Germline V CDR1 and CDR2: SGHAT, FQNNGV. The CDR3 spans 14 residues. V lost 1 base and J lost 6, with 7 bases in between. CDR3 sequence: CASSLVAVNSPLHF. The CDR3, as DNA: TGTGCCAGCAGCTTAGTGGCAGTTAATTCACCCCTCCACTTT.

The CDR3 coding sequence is TGTGCCAGCAGCGCGAACCCCCTAGCGGAGACTTACAATGAGCAGTTCTTC. Encoded protein: CASSANPLAETYNEQFF. The chain carries TRBV4-2 and TRBJ2-1; 7 bases match TRBD2. The trim removed 5 bases at V and 4 bases at J, leaving 14 bases unmatched. CDR3 length: 17 residues. Germline CDR1 and CDR2: LGHNA and YNFKEQ.

The genes are TRBV5-6 and TRBJ1-5; perhaps TRBD1 as D (6 bases). V gave up 1 base and J gave up 8 bases, with 16 bases separating them. The germline CDR1 and CDR2 sequences are SGHDT and YYEEEE. The CDR3 totals 15 residues. The CDR3 region has the DNA TGTGCCAGCAGCTTGAAGGCAGGGGCGGTTAAGCCCCAGCATTTT. It yields the protein CASSLKAGAVKPQHF.

In this sample, this clone turned up once. The rearrangement uses TRBV10-3 and TRBJ1-2; D possibly corresponds to TRBD1 (5 bases). Between the trimmed V and J ends, which lost 4 bases and 2 bases, there was a span of 8 bases. CDR3 length: 13 amino acids. Germline V gives CDR1 ENHRY, CDR2 SYGVKD. The DNA of the CDR3 is TGTGCCATCAGTGGCTCAGGGAACTATGGCTACACCTTC. Translated, it gives CAISGSGNYGYTF.

The rearrangement links TRBV6-2 or TRBV6-3 to TRBJ2-3; possibly TRBD2 for D (5 bases). Per germline, CDR1 MNHEY and CDR2 SVGEGT. V was pared by 0 bases and J by 2 bases, with 24 bases between. The CDR3 contains 20 residues. The CDR3 DNA reads as TGTGCCAGCAGTTACTCGATAAGAACCCCAAGCGGAAGAAACACAGATACGCAGTATTTT. Its translation: CASSYSIRTPSGRNTDTQYF.

The count of this clone is one. The genes are TRBV3-1 (or the pseudogene TRBV3-2) and TRBJ2-3, with TRBD2 matching 11 bases. CDR1 is LGHDT, CDR2 YNNKEL, per germline (reference sequence). This CDR3 has 15 residues. Losses at the gene ends were 5 bases for V and 2 bases for J; bases not matched to a gene: 3. CDR3 nucleotide sequence: TGTGCCAGCAGCTTTAGCGGGAGGGACACAGATACGCAGTATTTT. Translation gives CASSFSGRDTDTQYF.